Listed below are T cell receptor beta chains from one sample, sequenced in a study of blood T cell repertoires in COVID-19. The assay was immunoSEQ multiplex PCR, and TCRdb's table has in-frame clones only and misses some. The sample shows 100,000 to 150,000 clones, around 89% of them seen only once. The specimen sequenced was peripheral blood. These receptors all come from a man aged 55 to 70 with COVID-19, enrolled during active disease. The CDR3 runs from the conserved cysteine through the conserved F or W. Each record gives: J gene, clone size, V gene, D gene, CDR3 protein, CDR3 DNA. The D gene is left open where the match is weak. Clone size appears in some rows only: once, few, many, or a class for an expanded clone.

TRBJ1-1,-,TRBV7-6,-,CASSLAEQEAFF,TGTGCCAGCAGCTTAGCGGAACAGGAAGCTTTCTTT
TRBJ2-5,-,TRBV9,TRBD2,CASSPLAGALQETQYF,TGTGCCAGCAGCCCTCTAGCGGGGGCCTTACAAGAGACCCAGTACTTC
TRBJ1-5,-,TRBV19,TRBD1,CASSIGRGTGINQPQHF,TGTGCCAGTAGTATAGGAAGGGGGACAGGGATCAATCAGCCCCAGCATTTT
TRBJ1-5,-,TRBV6-5,TRBD1,CASTRGQGAGQPQHF,TGTGCCAGCACCCGGGGACAGGGGGCAGGTCAGCCCCAGCATTTT
TRBJ2-1,-,TRBV14,TRBD2,CASSQLAGGPYNEQFF,TGTGCCAGCAGCCAACTAGCGGGGGGGCCCTACAATGAGCAGTTCTTC
TRBJ2-5,-,TRBV19,-,CASGGGARETQYF,TGTGCCAGTGGAGGGGGGGCGCGGGAGACCCAGTACTTC
TRBJ2-1,-,TRBV19,TRBD2,CASSLGTMPEQFF,TGTGCCAGTAGTCTAGGGACTATGCCTGAGCAGTTCTTC
TRBJ2-7,-,TRBV18,-,CASSLENYEQYF,TGTGCCAGCTCACTGGAGAACTACGAGCAGTACTTC
TRBJ1-1,-,TRBV29-1,TRBD1,CSADRANTEAFF,TGCAGCGCGGACAGGGCGAACACTGAAGCTTTCTTT
TRBJ1-3,-,TRBV9,-,CASQGAAKDSGNTIYF,TGTGCCAGCCAAGGGGCGGCGAAAGACTCTGGAAACACCATATATTTT
TRBJ2-7,-,TRBV4-1,-,CATTEQVLSSEQYF,TGCGCCACCACAGAACAAGTCCTCTCCTCCGAGCAGTACTTC
TRBJ1-3,few,TRBV5-1,TRBD1,CASSPTGDLSGNTIYF,TGCGCCAGCAGCCCGACAGGGGATCTCTCTGGAAACACCATATATTTT
TRBJ1-2,-,TRBV11-2,TRBD1,CASSLGTGMQDRGYGYTF,TGTGCCAGCAGCTTAGGGACAGGAATGCAGGATCGAGGCTATGGCTACACCTTC
TRBJ2-5,-,TRBV6-2/TRBV6-3,-,CASSYSGVGETQYF,TGTGCCAGCAGTTATTCAGGGGTTGGGGAGACCCAGTACTTC
TRBJ2-2,-,TRBV9,-,CASSERTANTGELFF,TGTGCCAGCAGCGAGAGGACAGCGAACACCGGGGAGCTGTTTTTT
TRBJ1-1,-,TRBV5-5,-,CASSLAGNTEAFF,TGTGCCAGCAGCTTAGCAGGGAACACTGAAGCTTTCTTT
TRBJ2-7,-,TRBV5-1,-,CASSLGPPSNYEQYF,TGCGCCAGCAGCTTGGGTCCTCCTTCTAACTACGAGCAGTACTTC
TRBJ2-1,-,TRBV11-3,TRBD2,CASSPSGSSYNEQFF,TGTGCCAGCAGTCCTAGCGGGAGCTCCTACAATGAGCAGTTCTTC
TRBJ1-5,-,TRBV6-5,TRBD1,CASRLRQGSGQPQHF,TGTGCCAGCAGGTTGAGACAGGGGTCGGGGCAGCCCCAGCATTTT
TRBJ1-6,-,TRBV6-1,TRBD1,CASSELQGAKSPLHF,TGTGCCAGCAGTGAACTTCAGGGGGCAAAATCACCCCTCCACTTT
TRBJ1-3,-,TRBV19,TRBD1,CASSRGQGAAGNTIYF,TGTGCCAGTAGTAGGGGACAGGGGGCGGCTGGAAACACCATATATTTT
TRBJ2-7,-,TRBV28,-,CASRPYRGLGEQYF,TGTGCCAGCAGACCCTACAGGGGACTTGGCGAGCAGTACTTC
TRBJ2-4,-,TRBV27,TRBD2,CATARRGKNIQYF,TGTGCTACCGCCAGGCGGGGGAAAAACATTCAGTACTTC